This entry lists 14 T cell receptor beta chains sequenced from one sample in a study of blood T cell repertoires in COVID-19. Sequencing used immunoSEQ multiplex PCR; TCRdb keeps in-frame clones, though not all of them. The sample includes about 120,000 clones, 65% to 85% of them seen just once. Sequencing input: peripheral blood. These receptors came from a man aged 70 or older with acute or convalescent COVID-19.

This clone was detected many times. The rearrangement uses TRBV9 and TRBJ2-2; TRBD1 matches at 7 bases. In germline, CDR1 is SGDLS, CDR2 YYNGEE. The CDR3 runs 16 residues. Unmatched junction bases numbered 7, after V lost 2 bases and J lost 3 bases. The CDR3: CASSVSGTAYTGELFF. The CDR3 region has the DNA TGTGCCAGCAGCGTCTCCGGGACAGCCTACACCGGGGAGCTGTTTTTT.

This clone turned up a few times. The rearrangement uses TRBV19 and TRBJ2-2; D is possibly TRBD1 (6 bases). The CDR3 is made up of 15 amino acids. Germline lookup yields CDR1 LNHDA and CDR2 SQIVND (reference sequence). V lost 1 base, J lost 0 bases, and 6 bases lay in between. The CDR3 spells CASSIGQANTGELFF. DNA of the CDR3: TGTGCCAGTAGTATAGGACAGGCGAACACCGGGGAGCTGTTTTTT.

This rearrangement joins TRBV10-3 to TRBJ1-5, with 9 bases that match TRBD1. CDR3 length: 14 residues. The V gene's germline CDR1 is ENHRY and CDR2 SYGVKD. V gave up 6 bases and J gave up 6 bases; unmatched junction bases: 6. This CDR3 reads CAISTGTGTQPQHF. CDR3 sequence (DNA): TGTGCCATCAGCACCGGGACAGGGACTCAGCCCCAGCATTTT.

The chain is built from TRBV11-2 and TRBJ2-3, with 14 bases fitting TRBD2. The ends lost 1 base at V and 5 bases at J; junction bases unmatched: 8. The CDR3 consists of 18 residues. Germline CDR1 is SGHAT and CDR2 is FQNNGV. CDR3 bases: TGTGCCAGCAGCTTAGCCCGGGGACTAGCGGGGGAGGTAGATACGCAGTATTTT. Its protein product is CASSLARGLAGEVDTQYF.

The chain carries TRBV5-1 and TRBJ2-5, with TRBD2 as a possible D gene (5 bases). Germline-derived CDR1 and CDR2 are SGHRS and YFSETQ. The CDR3 runs to 14 residues. V lost 4 bases, J lost 2 bases, and 12 bases lay in between. The CDR3 loop is CASSPGRGQETQYF. The CDR3 region has the DNA TGCGCCAGCAGCCCAGGCCGGGGACAAGAGACCCAGTACTTC.

This sequence joins TRBV29-1 and TRBJ1-2; no reliable D call. V was clipped by 5 bases and J by 2 bases, with 12 bases between them. CDR1 is SQVTM and CDR2 is ANQGSEA in the germline V gene. The CDR3 runs to 13 residues. This CDR3 reads CSVTTPSNYGYTF. The DNA of the CDR3 is TGCAGCGTTACCACTCCATCCAACTATGGCTACACCTTC.

The V call is TRBV6-1, the J call TRBJ1-2, with 8 positions matching TRBD1. Germline V gene lookup returns CDR1 MNHNS and CDR2 SASEGT. There are 13 residues in the CDR3. The V gene end was trimmed by 3 bases and the J gene end by 7 bases; junction bases not matched to a gene: 4. Here the CDR3 DNA reads TGTGCCAGCAGTGACAGGGGGCGGGCTGGCTACACCTTC. Amino acids: CASSDRGRAGYTF.

V and J are TRBV7-9 and TRBJ1-1; D is unresolved. CDR1 and CDR2 from the germline V gene are SEHNR and FQNEAQ (reference sequence). The V end lost 2 bases, the J end lost 7 bases, and 14 bases lay between the germline ends. The CDR3 length is 14 residues. CDR3 loop: CASSLRIKGGEAFF. CDR3 nucleotide sequence: TGTGCCAGCAGCTTACGAATAAAGGGAGGTGAAGCTTTCTTT.

The rearrangement links TRBV11-3 to TRBJ2-2; no definite D call. CDR1 is SGHNT, CDR2 YENEEA, per germline. The V gene lost 4 bases and the J gene lost 8 bases, with 11 bases spanning the gap. CDR3 length: 13 amino acids. As DNA, the CDR3 is TGTGCCAGCAGCTGGGCCACTTCGGGGGAGCTGTTTTTT. Residues: CASSWATSGELFF.

The table lists this clone with a count of one. V is TRBV9 and J is TRBJ2-1, with TRBD2 identical over 8 bases. CDR3 length equals 14 residues. The V and J ends lost 2 bases and 10 bases, in that order; junction bases with no gene match: 8. Germline lookup yields CDR1 SGDLS and CDR2 YYNGEE. The CDR3 nucleotides read TGTGCCAGCAGCGTCTGGGGTAGCGGGGACGAGCAGTTCTTC. This gives the protein CASSVWGSGDEQFF.

V is TRBV5-1 and J is TRBJ1-1; no clear D. The CDR3 spans 14 residues. Per germline, CDR1 SGHRS and CDR2 YFSETQ. V lost 0 bases and J lost 1, with 7 bases in between. CDR3 region: CASSLGHANTEAFF. As DNA, the CDR3 is TGCGCCAGCAGCTTGGGGCACGCGAACACTGAAGCTTTCTTT. The full variable domain, rest sourced from reference TRBV5-1 and TRBJ1-1, is KAGVTQTPRYLIKTRGQQVTLSCSPISGHRSVSWYQQTPGQGLQFLFEYFSETQRNKGNFPGRFSGRQFSNSRSEMNVSTLELGDSALYLCASSLGHANTEAFFGQGTRLTVV.

This chain joins TRBV21-1 and TRBJ1-5. TRBV21-1 is classified as a pseudogene. The CDR3 extends over 18 amino acids. As DNA, the CDR3 is TGTGCCAGCAGCAAAGGGGGTTATCTCGGGGTACCCAATCAGCCCCAGCATTTT. Encoded protein: CASSKGGYLGVPNQPQHF.

J is TRBJ2-7 and V is TRBV20-1; D is perhaps TRBD1 (7 bases). The CDR3 runs 11 residues. Germline CDR1 reads DFQATT; CDR2 reads SNEGSKA (reference sequence). CDR3 protein: CRAGGIYEQYF. The CDR3 nucleotides are TGCAGGGCAGGGGGGATATACGAGCAGTACTTC.

V usage is TRBV12-3 or TRBV12-4 and J usage is TRBJ2-5, with D possibly TRBD2 on 6 matching bases. V lost 6 bases and J lost 5, with 13 bases in between. The CDR3 spans 13 residues. The CDR3 coding sequence is TGTGCCAGCAGGCACCCGGGAGCGGAGACCCAGTACTTC. It is translated as CASRHPGAETQYF.